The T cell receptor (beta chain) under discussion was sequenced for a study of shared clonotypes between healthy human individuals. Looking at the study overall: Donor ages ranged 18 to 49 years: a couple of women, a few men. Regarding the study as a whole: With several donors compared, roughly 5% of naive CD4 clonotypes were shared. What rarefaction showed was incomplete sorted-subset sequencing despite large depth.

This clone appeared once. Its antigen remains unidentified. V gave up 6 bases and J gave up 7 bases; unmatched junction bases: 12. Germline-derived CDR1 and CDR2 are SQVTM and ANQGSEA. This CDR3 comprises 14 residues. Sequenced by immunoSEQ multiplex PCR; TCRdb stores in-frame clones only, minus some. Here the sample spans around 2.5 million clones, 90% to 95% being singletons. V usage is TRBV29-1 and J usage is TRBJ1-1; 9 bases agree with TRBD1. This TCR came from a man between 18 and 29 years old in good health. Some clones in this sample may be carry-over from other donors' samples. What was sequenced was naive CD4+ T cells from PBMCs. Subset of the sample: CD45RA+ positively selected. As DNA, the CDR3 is TGCAGCGTAAACGACAGGGGGAAACGAGTTGAAGCTTTCTTT. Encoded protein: CSVNDRGKRVEAFF. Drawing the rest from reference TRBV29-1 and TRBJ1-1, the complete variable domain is SAVISQKPSRDICQRGTSLTIQCQVDSQVTMMFWYRQQPGQSLTLIATANQGSEATYESGFVIDKFPISRPNLTFSTLTVSNMSPEDSSIYLCSVNDRGKRVEAFFGQGTRLTVV.